This entry lists 26 T cell receptor beta chains sequenced from one sample in a study of beta chain features in type 1 diabetes (dated by TCRdb to 2016 to 2018). Study-wide findings and limitations: Type 1 diabetes patients showed a moderate but significant shortening of TCRB CDR3 length in all four CD4+ subsets.

Library prep was done by the immunoSEQ multiplex PCR assay. The entire isolated RNA was reverse transcribed using the High Capacity cDNA Reverse Transcription Kit, and thus expressed TCRB transcripts were sequenced. Sourced from immuneACCESS, this table was stored by TCRdb with only in-frame sequences that have V and J called. A share of the clones is absent; for the studies checked, an unresolved V gene accounts for under half, and the remainder has no known explanation. The table for this sample lists approximately 170,000 clones; around 7.9% of them were counted only once. The top ten hold 0.5% of the sample. Their target antigens are unknown. The sample comprised central memory CD4+ T cells from blood. The receptor set was obtained from a young man with type 1 diabetes.

This clone was observed at least ten times. CDR3 nucleotides: TGTGCCAGCAGCATCAGACAGGGCGCCTACAATGAGCAGTTCTTC. As protein: CASSIRQGAYNEQFF. This chain joins TRBV7-2 and TRBJ2-1; 7 bases agree with TRBD1. The CDR3 extends over 15 amino acids. Germline V gene lookup returns CDR1 SGHTA and CDR2 FQGNSA. V lost 5 bases, J lost 2 bases, and 6 bases stayed unmatched.

This clone showed up many times. The chain joins TRBV27 to TRBJ1-5; weak D call: TRBD1 (5 bases). Per the germline V gene, CDR1 is MNHEY and CDR2 is SMNVEV (reference sequence). V was clipped by 6 bases and J by 2 bases, with 17 bases between them. CDR3 length: 16 residues. CDR3 sequence (DNA): TGTGCCAGCAGGAGGACCCTAGACAGTCGCAATCAGCCCCAGCATTTT. The encoded protein is CASRRTLDSRNQPQHF.

The chain joins TRBV5-1 to TRBJ2-7; 13 nucleotides match TRBD2. The CDR3 loop spans 14 amino acids. V trimming: 4 bases; J trimming: 7 bases; junction bases outside the gene matches: 5. Germline V gene sequence: CDR1 SGHRS, CDR2 YFSETQ. The CDR3: CASSRTSGSGEQYF. The CDR3 DNA reads as TGCGCCAGCAGCAGGACTAGCGGGAGTGGAGAGCAGTACTTC.

This clone has just a few counts. This chain links TRBV4-2 with TRBJ2-7, with D possibly matching TRBD2 (6 bases). The CDR3 is 15 amino acids. The V end lost 3 bases, the J end lost 7 bases, and 19 bases lay between the germline ends. Germline values: CDR1 LGHNA, CDR2 YNFKEQ. CDR3 sequence (DNA): TGTGCCAGCAGCCAGGGTACGGGCATGGGGAGGGAGCAGTACTTC. This sequence encodes CASSQGTGMGREQYF.

This clone has a handful of counts. The V call is TRBV6-6, the J call TRBJ1-1; D not certain. Germline values: CDR1 MNHNY, CDR2 SVGAGI (reference sequence). V lost 7 bases and J lost 4, with 13 bases in between. The CDR3 covers 13 residues. CDR3 nucleotide sequence: TGTGCCAGCATCGACGGGAGGGCCACTGAAGCTTTCTTT. Its protein product is CASIDGRATEAFF.

V and J are TRBV30 and TRBJ1-4; the D gene is possibly TRBD1 (5 bases). This CDR3 is 15 amino acids long. Trimming pared 0 bases from V and 8 bases from J, leaving 16 bases between. CDR1 GTSNPN and CDR2 SVGIG come from the germline V gene (reference sequence). As DNA, the CDR3 is TGTGCCTGGAGTGTACCAGGAGGGGCTTTCGAAAAACTGTTTTTT. It translates to CAWSVPGGAFEKLFF.

The rearrangement uses TRBV6-5 and TRBJ2-1; 11 nucleotides align to TRBD2. V was pared by 4 bases and J by 8 bases, with 7 bases of the junction left unmatched. This CDR3 region has 15 residues. Germline V lookup: CDR1 MNHEY, CDR2 SVGAGI. The CDR3 sequence: CASSSLSGRGDEQFF. The DNA of the CDR3 is TGTGCCAGCAGTTCTCTTAGCGGGAGGGGTGATGAGCAGTTCTTC.

The J gene is TRBJ2-2, the V gene TRBV29-1; 7 positions agree with TRBD2. Looked up from germline, CDR1 is SQVTM and CDR2 is ANQGSEA. The CDR3 runs 13 residues. The trim removed 4 bases at V and 7 bases at J, leaving 6 bases unmatched. CDR3 sequence reads: CSVVWGGVGELFF. The CDR3 DNA follows: TGCAGCGTTGTTTGGGGGGGTGTCGGGGAGCTGTTTTTT.

This clone was counted between two and nine times. This sequence joins TRBV19 and TRBJ1-5; 9 nucleotides align to TRBD1. The CDR3 is 13 amino acids. J gave up 7 bases and V 5 bases, and 3 bases lay outside the gene matches. Germline V gives CDR1 LNHDA, CDR2 SQIVND (reference sequence). CDR3 DNA: TGTGCCAGTAGTGGGGACAGGGACCAGCCCCAGCATTTT. Amino acids: CASSGDRDQPQHF.

This clone was picked up a small number of times. J is TRBJ1-5 and V is TRBV18, with D unresolved. Trimming took 3 bases from V and 1 from J, leaving 16 bases between them. The CDR3 spans 17 residues. Germline-derived CDR1 and CDR2 are KGHSH and LQKENI. The CDR3: CASSPSPGAWSNQPQHF. The CDR3 nucleotides are TGTGCCAGCTCACCGAGCCCAGGCGCTTGGAGCAATCAGCCCCAGCATTTT.

This clone showed up just a few times. This rearrangement joins TRBV29-1 to TRBJ2-1; the D gene is possibly TRBD1 (6 bases). CDR3 size: 13 residues. Germline V lookup: CDR1 SQVTM, CDR2 ANQGSEA. The V end lost 7 bases, the J end lost 3 bases, and 13 bases lay between the germline ends. The CDR3 loop reads CSDLPTGYNEQFF. CDR3 bases: TGCAGCGACCTTCCGACAGGCTACAATGAGCAGTTCTTC.

The rearrangement joins TRBV15 to TRBJ2-1, with 7 bases identical to TRBD2. V was clipped by 0 bases and J by 9 bases; unmatched bases: 11. CDR1 is LNHNV, CDR2 YYDKDF, per germline (reference sequence). This CDR3 has 16 residues. CDR3 in DNA: TGTGCCACCAGCAGAGATCGCTTTGGCGGGAGAGGTGAGCAGTTCTTC. Translated, it gives CATSRDRFGGRGEQFF.

This clone was recorded a few times. The chain couples TRBV19 to TRBJ2-1; possible D gene TRBD2, 6 bases. Per the germline V gene, CDR1 is LNHDA and CDR2 is SQIVND (reference sequence). This CDR3 comprises 13 residues. Trimming left V 6 bases short and J 5 bases short, with 11 bases between. CDR3 sequence reads: CASRRGLNNEQFF. DNA for the CDR3: TGTGCCAGTAGGAGGGGACTGAACAATGAGCAGTTCTTC. Drawing the rest from reference TRBV19 and TRBJ2-1, the complete variable domain is DGGITQSPKYLFRKEGQNVTLSCEQNLNHDAMYWYRQDPGQGLRLIYYSQIVNDFQKGDIAEGYSVSREKKESFPLTVTSAQKNPTAFYLCASRRGLNNEQFFGPGTRLTVL.

The table lists this clone with a few counts. The chain couples TRBV5-1 to TRBJ1-2; 7 bases fit TRBD1. From germline, CDR1 is SGHRS and CDR2 YFSETQ. This CDR3 is built from 14 residues. V trimming: 3 bases; J trimming: 8 bases; junction bases outside the gene matches: 10. DNA for the CDR3: TGCGCCAGCAGCTCTGGGACAGAGGATGGGGGCTACACCTTC. Translation gives CASSSGTEDGGYTF.

This sequence joins TRBV10-3 and TRBJ2-2, with D uncertain. This CDR3 contains 12 residues. Trimming shortened V by 7 bases and J by 6 bases, and 9 bases separated the two germline ends. Germline values: CDR1 ENHRY, CDR2 SYGVKD. CDR3 DNA: TGTGCCATCAAGTTTAGTTCCGGGGAGCTGTTTTTT. It codes for CAIKFSSGELFF.

This clone was seen more than once but under ten times. Here the CDR3 DNA reads TGTGCCATCAAGGTCGGGGTTTCGGGGGATACGCAGTATTTT. Its protein is CAIKVGVSGDTQYF. This chain uses TRBV10-3 with TRBJ2-3; D might be TRBD2 (5 bases). The V gene lost 7 bases and the J gene lost 6 bases, with 17 bases spanning the gap. CDR3 length: 14 residues. Germline loops: CDR1 ENHRY, CDR2 SYGVKD.

This clone was counted a few times. J is TRBJ2-1 and V is TRBV19; D gene unclear. Between the trimmed V and J ends, which lost 3 bases and 13 bases, there was a span of 13 bases. Germline V gene data show CDR1 as LNHDA and CDR2 as SQIVND (reference sequence). The CDR3 has 12 residues. Written as DNA, the CDR3 is TGTGCCAGTAGTATCGGTCTCAAAAGCCAGTTCTTC. It encodes CASSIGLKSQFF.

This clone has just a few counts. The rearrangement uses TRBV4-1 and TRBJ2-1, with D uncertain. Germline V gives CDR1 MGHRA, CDR2 YSYEKL. The CDR3 loop spans 14 amino acids. V shed 1 base and J shed 5 bases, with 9 bases lying between them. This CDR3 reads CASSQVGSDNEQFF. In DNA, the CDR3 is TGCGCCAGCAGCCAAGTGGGCAGTGACAATGAGCAGTTCTTC.

The rearrangement uses TRBV4-1 and TRBJ2-7; 8 positions match TRBD2. This CDR3 comprises 15 residues. Per the germline V gene, CDR1 is MGHRA and CDR2 is YSYEKL. Trimming at V came to 4 bases and at J to 0 bases, leaving 5 bases not matched to a gene. The CDR3 protein is CASSLTSGNSYEQYF. CDR3 nucleotide sequence: TGCGCCAGCAGCCTTACTAGCGGAAACTCCTACGAGCAGTACTTC.

This clone was seen only a few times. J is TRBJ2-5 and V is TRBV5-6, with D possibly matching TRBD2 (5 bases). The CDR3 consists of 13 residues. CDR1 is SGHDT and CDR2 is YYEEEE in the germline V gene. The V gene lost 5 bases and the J gene lost 3 bases, with 11 bases spanning the gap. The CDR3 region is CASRPGLEETQYF. The CDR3, as DNA: TGTGCCAGCAGGCCCGGACTGGAAGAGACCCAGTACTTC.

The chain has TRBV4-2 and TRBJ2-3; D is ambiguous. This CDR3 is built from 12 residues. Deletions cut 5 bases from V and 4 bases from J, with 7 bases between. Looked up from germline, CDR1 is LGHNA and CDR2 is YNFKEQ. The chain's CDR3 is CASSLSSDTQYF. CDR3 nucleotides: TGTGCCAGCAGCTTGTCTTCAGATACGCAGTATTTT.

The rearrangement uses TRBV30 and TRBJ1-5, with TRBD1 matching over 7 bases. V gave up 0 bases and J gave up 6 bases; unmatched junction bases: 5. The CDR3 contains 14 residues. Germline CDR1 and CDR2: GTSNPN and SVGIG (reference sequence). The CDR3 loop reads CAWSVTGAAQPQHF. The CDR3 DNA reads as TGTGCCTGGAGTGTAACAGGGGCGGCTCAGCCCCAGCATTTT. Combining the CDR3 with reference TRBV30 and TRBJ1-5 gives the whole variable domain SQTIHQWPATLVQPVGSPLSLECTVEGTSNPNLYWYRQAAGRGLQLLFYSVGIGQISSEVPQNLSASRPQDRQFILSSKKLLLSDSGFYLCAWSVTGAAQPQHFGDGTRLSIL.

This clone has a count of ten or more. V gene TRBV9 combines with J gene TRBJ2-1; 9 bases fit TRBD1. J lost 4 bases, V lost 3 bases, and 5 bases had no gene match. CDR1 and CDR2 from the germline V gene are SGDLS and YYNGEE. CDR3 length equals 15 residues. This CDR3 reads CASSAGQGRYNEQFF. DNA for the CDR3: TGTGCCAGCAGCGCCGGACAGGGGAGGTACAATGAGCAGTTCTTC.

The J gene is TRBJ1-1, the V gene TRBV6-5; the match to TRBD1 covers 7 bases. The CDR3 consists of 14 residues. The V and J ends lost 6 bases and 5 bases, in that order; junction bases with no gene match: 9. The germline gives CDR1 MNHEY, CDR2 SVGAGI. In nucleotides, the CDR3 is TGTGCCAGCAGCGAAACAGGGGCGGGGACTGAAGCTTTCTTT. Its translation is CASSETGAGTEAFF.

The chain recombines TRBV30 with TRBJ2-2; D perhaps matches TRBD2 (5 bases). CDR3 length: 13 amino acids. V was pared by 4 bases and J by 5 bases, with 11 bases between. Per germline, CDR1 GTSNPN and CDR2 SVGIG (reference sequence). In DNA, the CDR3 is TGTGCCTGGAACGGGGTGAGAACCGGGGAGCTGTTTTTT. It specifies CAWNGVRTGELFF.

The J gene is TRBJ2-3, the V gene TRBV7-2, with 12 bases fitting TRBD2. The CDR3 extends over 15 amino acids. The germline CDR1 and CDR2 sequences are SGHTA and FQGNSA. J was trimmed by 4 bases and V by 4 bases; bases with no gene match: 3. The CDR3 coding sequence is TGTGCCAGCAGCTCGGGACTAGCGGGCCCAGATACGCAGTATTTT. It codes for CASSSGLAGPDTQYF.